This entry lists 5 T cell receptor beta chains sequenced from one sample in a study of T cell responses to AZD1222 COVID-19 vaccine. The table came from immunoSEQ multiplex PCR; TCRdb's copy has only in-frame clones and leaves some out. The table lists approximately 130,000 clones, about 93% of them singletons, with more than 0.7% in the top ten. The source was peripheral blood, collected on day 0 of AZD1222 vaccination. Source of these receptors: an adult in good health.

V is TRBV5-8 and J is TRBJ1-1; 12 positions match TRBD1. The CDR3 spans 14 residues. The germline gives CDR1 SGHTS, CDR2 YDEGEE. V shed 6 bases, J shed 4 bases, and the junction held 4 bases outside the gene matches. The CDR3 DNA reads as TGTGCCAGCAACCCGGGACAGGGGGCCACTGAAGCTTTCTTT. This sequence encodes CASNPGQGATEAFF.

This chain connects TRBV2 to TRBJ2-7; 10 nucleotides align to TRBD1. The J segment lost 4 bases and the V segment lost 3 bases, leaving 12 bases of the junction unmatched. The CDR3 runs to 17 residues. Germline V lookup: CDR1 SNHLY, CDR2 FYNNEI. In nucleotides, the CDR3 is TGTGCCAGCAGTGACTGGACAGGGGGAGTAAGAAGTTACGAGCAGTACTTC. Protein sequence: CASSDWTGGVRSYEQYF.

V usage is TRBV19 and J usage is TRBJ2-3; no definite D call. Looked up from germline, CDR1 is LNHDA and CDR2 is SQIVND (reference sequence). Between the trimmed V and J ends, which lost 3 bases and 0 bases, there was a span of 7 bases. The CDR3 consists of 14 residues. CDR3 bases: TGTGCCAGTAGTATTCGGCCTAGCACAGATACGCAGTATTTT. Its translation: CASSIRPSTDTQYF.

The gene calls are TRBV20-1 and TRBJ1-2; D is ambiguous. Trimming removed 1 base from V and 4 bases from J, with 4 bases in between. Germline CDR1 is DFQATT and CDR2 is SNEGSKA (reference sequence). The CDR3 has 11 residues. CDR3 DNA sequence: TGCAGTGCTAGAGCCATCTATGGCTACACCTTC. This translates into CSARAIYGYTF.

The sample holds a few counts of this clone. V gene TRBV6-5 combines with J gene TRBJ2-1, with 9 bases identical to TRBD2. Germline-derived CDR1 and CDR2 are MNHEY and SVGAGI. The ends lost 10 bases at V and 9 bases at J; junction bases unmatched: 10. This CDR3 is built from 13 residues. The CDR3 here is CATRLAGLGEQFF. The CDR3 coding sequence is TGTGCCACCCGTCTAGCGGGGTTGGGTGAGCAGTTCTTC.